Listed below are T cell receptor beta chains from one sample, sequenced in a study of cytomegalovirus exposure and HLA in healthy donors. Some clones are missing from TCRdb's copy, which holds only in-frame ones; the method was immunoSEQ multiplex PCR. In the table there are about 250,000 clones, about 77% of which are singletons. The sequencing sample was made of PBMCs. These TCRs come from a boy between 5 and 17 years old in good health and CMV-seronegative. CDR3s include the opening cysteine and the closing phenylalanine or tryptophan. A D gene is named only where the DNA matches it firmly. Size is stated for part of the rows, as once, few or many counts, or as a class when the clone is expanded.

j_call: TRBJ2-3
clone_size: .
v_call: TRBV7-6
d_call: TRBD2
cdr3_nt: TGTGCCAGCAGCTCGGGGGGGACACGCACAGATACGCAGTATTTT
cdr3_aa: CASSSGGTRTDTQYF

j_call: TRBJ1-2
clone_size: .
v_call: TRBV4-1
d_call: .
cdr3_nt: TGCGCCAGCAGCCAATCAGTGGCAGACTATGGCTACACCTTC
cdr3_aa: CASSQSVADYGYTF

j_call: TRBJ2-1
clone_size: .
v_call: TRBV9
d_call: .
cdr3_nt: TGTGCCAGCAGCGTAGCTAGCCTCAATGAGCAGTTCTTC
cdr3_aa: CASSVASLNEQFF

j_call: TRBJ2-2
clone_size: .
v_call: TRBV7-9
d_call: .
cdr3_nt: TGTGCCAGCAGCTTAGGACGAGGCACCGGGGAGCTGTTTTTT
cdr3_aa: CASSLGRGTGELFF

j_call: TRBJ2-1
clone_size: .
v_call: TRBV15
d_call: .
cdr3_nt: TGTGCCACCCTTAACGGTGCACTATCCTCGGATGAGCAGTTCTTC
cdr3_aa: CATLNGALSSDEQFF

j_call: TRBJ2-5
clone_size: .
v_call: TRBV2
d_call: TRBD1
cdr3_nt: TGTGCCAGCAGTCTTGAACAGGGGTCCGAGACCCAGTACTTC
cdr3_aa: CASSLEQGSETQYF

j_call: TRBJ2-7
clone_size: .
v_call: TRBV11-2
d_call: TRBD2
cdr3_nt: TGTGCCAGCAGCTTATTAACGAGAGCGGGAGGTCTCCACGAGCAGTACTTC
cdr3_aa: CASSLLTRAGGLHEQYF

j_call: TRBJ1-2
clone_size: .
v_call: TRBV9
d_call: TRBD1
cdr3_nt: TGTGCCAGCAGCCTACCCAGGACAGGGGGCTATGGCTACACCTTC
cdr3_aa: CASSLPRTGGYGYTF

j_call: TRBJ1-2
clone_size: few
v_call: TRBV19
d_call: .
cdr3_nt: TGTGCCAGTAGTGTTTACAGGGACTACACCTTC
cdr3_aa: CASSVYRDYTF

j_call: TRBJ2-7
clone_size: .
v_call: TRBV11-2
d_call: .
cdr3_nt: TGTGCCAGCAGCCCCGGGGTCGACGCGGCCTACGAGCAGTACTTC
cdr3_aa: CASSPGVDAAYEQYF

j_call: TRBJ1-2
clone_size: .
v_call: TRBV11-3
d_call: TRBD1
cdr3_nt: TGTGCCAGCAGCTTAGATCGGGACAGCCCCTATGGCTACACCTTC
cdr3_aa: CASSLDRDSPYGYTF

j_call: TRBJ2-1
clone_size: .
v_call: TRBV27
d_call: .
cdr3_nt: TGTGCCAGCAGAAGGGGTCGCGACAATGAGCAGTTCTTC
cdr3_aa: CASRRGRDNEQFF

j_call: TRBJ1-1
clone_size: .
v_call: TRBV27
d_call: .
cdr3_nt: TGTGCCAGCAGTTTACAGCGAAGGACTGAAGCTTTCTTT
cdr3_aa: CASSLQRRTEAFF

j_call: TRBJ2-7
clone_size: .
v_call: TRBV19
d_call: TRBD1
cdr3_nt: TGTGCCAGTAACGACGTCGACAGGGGGACCTACGAGCAGTACTTC
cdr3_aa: CASNDVDRGTYEQYF

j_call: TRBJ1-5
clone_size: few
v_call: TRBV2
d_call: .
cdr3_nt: TGTGCCAGCAGAGGGGAGGCTTTCTGGGGTCAGCCCCAGCATTTT
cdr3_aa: CASRGEAFWGQPQHF

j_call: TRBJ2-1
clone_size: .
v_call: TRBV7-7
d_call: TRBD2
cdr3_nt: TGTGCCAGCAGCTTAGGCGCGGGGGGCTTAGTAGGCTCCTACAATGAGCAGTTCTTC
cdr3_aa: CASSLGAGGLVGSYNEQFF